The clone carrying this T cell receptor (beta chain) was seen a few times. Antigen: not known. With 1 base removed from V and 6 bases from J, the gap between germline ends came to 11 bases. This CDR3 comprises 14 residues. Germline CDR1 reads SGHTA; CDR2 reads FQGNSA. TCRdb recomputed calls from the 5' RACE reads with MiXCR, one row per CDR3 protein. The table has 350,000 to 500,000 distinct CDR3 sequences, over 15% seen once. This specimen comes from a study of T-cell memory formation after mild COVID-19. Study-wide context: Largely, the TCR clusters proved donor specific.

Findings and limits, study-wide: Pre-infection memory already had some responding clones, implying cross-reactive memory joined.

The chain combines TRBV7-2 with TRBJ2-3; perhaps TRBD2 as D (5 bases). The TCR originated in an adult woman who had mild COVID-19 (a few samples of this study predate the infection). Cell type and time point are not known. Sequencing was carried out using PBMCs or a T cell subset sorted from them (not recorded which). The CDR3 reads CASSLVSGMDTQYF. The DNA of the CDR3 is TGTGCCAGCAGCTTAGTATCGGGGATGGATACGCAGTATTTT.